This T cell receptor (beta chain) was identified during a study of cytomegalovirus exposure and HLA in healthy donors. V lost 2 bases to trimming and J lost 0 bases, with 9 bases between them. This CDR3 is 15 amino acids long. Germline V lookup: CDR1 SGHDT, CDR2 YYEEEE. Vbeta (60) and Jbeta (13) primers were used in the PCR. The table came from immunoSEQ multiplex PCR; TCRdb's copy has only in-frame clones and leaves some out. This table holds about 130,000 clones, 80% found once. Whole-study findings and limits: TCR beta V segments were, for the most part, productive about 87% or about 30% of the time in an earlier analysis.

Notes on this clone: The antigen remains undetermined.

This clonotype was sampled from a woman between 35 and 50 years old in good health and CMV-seronegative. Sequenced sample: PBMCs. V and J are TRBV5-6 and TRBJ2-1; D gene uncertain. The CDR3 loop reads CASSFTYSSYNEQFF. The CDR3 region has the DNA TGTGCCAGCAGCTTTACTTATAGCTCCTACAATGAGCAGTTCTTC.